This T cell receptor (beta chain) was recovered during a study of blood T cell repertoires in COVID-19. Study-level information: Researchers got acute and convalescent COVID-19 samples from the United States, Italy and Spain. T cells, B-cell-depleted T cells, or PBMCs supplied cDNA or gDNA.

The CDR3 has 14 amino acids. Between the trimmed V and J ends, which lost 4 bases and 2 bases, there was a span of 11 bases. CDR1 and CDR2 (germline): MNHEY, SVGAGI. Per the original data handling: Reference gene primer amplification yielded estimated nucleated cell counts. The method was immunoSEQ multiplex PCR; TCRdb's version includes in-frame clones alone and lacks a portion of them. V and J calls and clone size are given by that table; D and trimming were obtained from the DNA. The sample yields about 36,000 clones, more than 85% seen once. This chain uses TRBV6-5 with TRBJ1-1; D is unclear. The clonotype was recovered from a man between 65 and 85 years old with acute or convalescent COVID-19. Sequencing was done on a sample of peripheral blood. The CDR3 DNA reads TGTGCCAGCAGTTCTGACGGGTCAAACACTGAAGCTTTCTTT. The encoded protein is CASSSDGSNTEAFF.